This TCR beta chain was captured in a study of molecular identifiers for immune sequencing clone quantification. Study context: Replicate RNA from around 20,000 or 100,000 naive CD8 T cells formed five aliquots; four were sequenced. Whole-study findings and limits: Among effectors, clones above 20 RNA copies held over 97% of molecules; among naive cells, under 1%.

The CDR3 is made up of 17 amino acids. Germline-derived CDR1 and CDR2 are SGHTA and FQGTGA. Naive CD8 library inputs spanned roughly 17,000 to 1,000,000 sorted cells and 10%, 30% or 50% RNA. This clonotype has more than one count but fewer than ten. Antigen specificity is unknown. The junction departs from the called germline gene at one end, perhaps through a read error. Previously described methods and listed TCR primers produced bulk TCR libraries. TCRdb reprocessed the PCR reads via MiXCR and lists one record per CDR3 protein. The repertoire holds just under 650,000 distinct CDR3 sequences, with just under 20% as singletons.

The source of this sequence is a human donor in good health. Some libraries in this study had Jurkat cell RNA spiked in. V and J are TRBV7-3 and TRBJ2-3, with TRBD2 matching over 10 bases. Sequenced input: naive CD8+ T cells from blood, with Jurkat cell RNA spiked in. Documented subset: FACS-sorted CD8+CD4-CCR7+CD45RA+ naive T cells. Here the CDR3 reads CAGSAGYGLAVTDTQYF. The CDR3 DNA reads TGTGCCGGCAGCGCGGGGTACGGACTAGCGGTCACAGATACGCAGTATTTT.